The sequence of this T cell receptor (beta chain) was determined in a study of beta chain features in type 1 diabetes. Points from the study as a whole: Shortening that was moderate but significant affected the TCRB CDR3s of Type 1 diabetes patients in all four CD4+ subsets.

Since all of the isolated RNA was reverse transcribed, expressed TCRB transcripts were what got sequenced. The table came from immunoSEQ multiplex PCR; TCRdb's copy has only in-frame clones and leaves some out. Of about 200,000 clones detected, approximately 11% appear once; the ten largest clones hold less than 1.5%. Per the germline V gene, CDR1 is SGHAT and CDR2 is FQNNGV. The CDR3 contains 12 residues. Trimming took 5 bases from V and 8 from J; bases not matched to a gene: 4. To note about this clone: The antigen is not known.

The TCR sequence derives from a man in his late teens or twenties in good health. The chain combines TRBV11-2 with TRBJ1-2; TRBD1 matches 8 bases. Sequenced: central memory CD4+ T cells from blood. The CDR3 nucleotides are TGTGCCAGCAGCGTCGACAGGGGCGGCTACACCTTC. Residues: CASSVDRGGYTF.